The T cell receptor beta chain under discussion was sequenced for a study of long-term antiretroviral therapy in people with HIV. This clone was counted a single time. Each specimen consisted of about 1-11 million cryopreserved PBMC prior to extraction of DNA. This was the immunoSEQ v3.0 assay at survey level. Assay: immunoSEQ multiplex PCR; the TCRdb copy retains only in-frame clones and omits some. The table has 20,000 to 25,000 clones, roughly 84% seen once; the top ten hold about 8%. Trimming removed 7 bases from V and 7 bases from J; junction bases left unmatched: 5. This CDR3 region has 12 residues. CDR1 is GTSNPN and CDR2 is SVGIG in the germline V gene (reference sequence).

This TCR came from a man in his forties or fifties with HIV. V usage is TRBV30 and J usage is TRBJ2-2; 8 positions agree with TRBD1. The sequenced sample was unsorted PBMCs, obtained at the start of antiretroviral therapy. As DNA, the CDR3 is TGTGCCTTCCAGGGGGCCGGCGGGGAGCTGTTTTTT. Protein product: CAFQGAGGELFF.